Listed below are T cell receptor beta chains from one sample, sequenced in a study of T cell changes during pregnancy in multiple sclerosis. Produced via immunoSEQ multiplex PCR; TCRdb's table is partial and in-frame only. This table has approximately 68,000 clones, 90% to 95% appearing once. Sample: peripheral blood, taken in the third trimester of pregnancy. The receptor set was obtained from a female donor in good health, enrolled as a control in a pregnancy study. CDR3s include the opening cysteine and the closing phenylalanine or tryptophan. Fields, in order: clone size, V gene, D gene, J gene, CDR3 protein, CDR3 DNA. D genes are given only for firm matches. Some rows have no size entry. The others give once, few or many, or a class for an expanded clone.

once	TRBV28	.	TRBJ1-1	CASRSTTPRAFF	TGTGCCAGCAGGTCAACGACTCCTCGAGCTTTCTTT
.	TRBV5-6	TRBD2	TRBJ2-7	CASSFRTSGGAMRTYEQYF	TGTGCCAGCAGCTTTAGGACTAGCGGGGGGGCAATGAGGACCTACGAGCAGTACTTC
.	TRBV2	TRBD1	TRBJ1-1	CASREDRAMNTEAFF	TGTGCCAGCAGGGAGGACAGGGCGATGAACACTGAAGCTTTCTTT
.	TRBV4-1	.	TRBJ2-1	CASSHRGDEQFF	TGCGCCAGCAGCCACAGGGGAGATGAGCAGTTCTTC
.	TRBV7-2	.	TRBJ2-3	CASSLSTDTQYF	TGTGCCAGCAGCTTATCGACAGATACGCAGTATTTT
once	TRBV7-2	TRBD1	TRBJ1-4	CASSQTGTDYEKLFF	TGTGCCAGCAGCCAGACCGGGACAGACTATGAAAAACTGTTTTTT
.	TRBV10-3	.	TRBJ2-5	CAISESSGTGGEETQYF	TGTGCCATCAGTGAGTCCAGCGGGACAGGAGGGGAAGAGACCCAGTACTTC
.	TRBV18	.	TRBJ2-7	CASSPGGYEQYF	TGTGCCAGCTCACCAGGGGGGTACGAGCAGTACTTC
.	TRBV19	.	TRBJ1-6	CASRQVDNSPLHF	TGTGCCAGTAGACAGGTTGATAATTCACCCCTCCACTTT
few	TRBV18	.	TRBJ1-5	CASSPQGNQPQHF	TGTGCCAGCTCACCACAGGGGAATCAGCCCCAGCATTTT
.	TRBV5-1	TRBD1	TRBJ1-2	CASSLIGQGYGYTF	TGCGCCAGCAGCTTGATCGGACAGGGTTATGGCTACACCTTC
.	TRBV13	.	TRBJ2-7	CASSRTTYEQYF	TGTGCCAGCAGCCGGACTACCTACGAGCAGTACTTC
.	TRBV6-6	.	TRBJ2-1	CASSYLYNEQFF	TGTGCCAGCAGTTACCTGTACAATGAGCAGTTCTTC
.	TRBV13	TRBD2	TRBJ2-1	CASSLLGGSEQFF	TGTGCCAGCAGCCTGCTCGGGGGGAGTGAGCAGTTCTTC
.	TRBV14	.	TRBJ2-1	CASSGAGYEQFF	TGTGCCAGCAGCGGGGCCGGGTATGAGCAGTTCTTC
.	TRBV4-3	.	TRBJ1-5	CASSQGRGQPQHF	TGCGCCAGCAGCCAAGGGAGGGGTCAGCCCCAGCATTTT
.	TRBV5-6	.	TRBJ1-1	CASSFRATEAFF	TGTGCCAGCAGCTTCAGGGCCACTGAAGCTTTCTTT
.	TRBV11-2	TRBD2	TRBJ2-1	CASSFLAGGMVSYNEQFF	TGTGCCAGCAGCTTCTTGGCGGGAGGCATGGTCTCCTACAATGAGCAGTTCTTC
.	TRBV28	TRBD1	TRBJ1-5	CASSLGTGNQPQHF	TGTGCCAGCAGTTTAGGGACAGGAAATCAGCCCCAGCATTTT
.	TRBV19	TRBD2	TRBJ2-7	CASSDPVLAGSSYEQYF	TGTGCCAGTAGTGACCCAGTCCTAGCGGGGAGCTCCTACGAGCAGTACTTC
.	TRBV30	.	TRBJ1-3	CAWSLGGNTIYF	TGTGCCTGGAGCCTCGGGGGAAACACCATATATTTT
.	TRBV15	TRBD1	TRBJ1-2	CATSGGQGPYGYTF	TGTGCCACCAGCGGGGGACAGGGTCCCTATGGCTACACCTTC
.	TRBV5-1	TRBD1	TRBJ1-6	CASSAGTGGNNSPLHF	TGCGCCAGCAGCGCAGGGACAGGGGGCAATAATTCACCCCTCCACTTT
.	TRBV7-9	TRBD1	TRBJ1-5	CASSSSTGGWDQPQHF	TGTGCCAGCAGCTCATCTACAGGGGGCTGGGATCAGCCCCAGCATTTT
.	TRBV2	TRBD2	TRBJ2-5	CASKRTSGRAIQETQYF	TGTGCCAGCAAGCGGACTAGCGGGAGGGCCATCCAAGAGACCCAGTACTTC
once	TRBV28	TRBD1	TRBJ1-1	CASLLRGGGTEAFF	TGTGCCAGCCTCCTTAGAGGGGGCGGCACTGAAGCTTTCTTT
.	TRBV5-1	.	TRBJ1-1	CASSLYSGGTNEAFF	TGCGCCAGCAGCTTGTATAGTGGCGGAACAAACGAAGCTTTCTTT
.	TRBV7-2	.	TRBJ2-7	CASSFPLDGESYEQYF	TGTGCCAGCAGCTTCCCTCTTGACGGAGAGTCCTACGAGCAGTACTTC
.	TRBV19	TRBD1	TRBJ1-1	CASSSRTGDAEAFF	TGTGCCAGTAGTTCACGGACAGGGGACGCTGAAGCTTTCTTT
.	TRBV4-3	TRBD1	TRBJ2-7	CASRENRGSSYEQYF	TGCGCCAGCAGGGAGAACAGGGGGAGTTCCTACGAGCAGTACTTC
.	TRBV7-6	TRBD1	TRBJ2-7	CASSLSGTGNSYEQYF	TGTGCCAGCAGCTTATCCGGGACAGGGAACTCCTACGAGCAGTACTTC
once	TRBV7-8	.	TRBJ1-1	CASSLSRDMNTEAFF	TGTGCCAGCAGCTTGTCCCGGGACATGAACACTGAAGCTTTCTTT
.	TRBV28	TRBD2	TRBJ2-1	CASSFGGLAGGSYEQFF	TGTGCCAGCAGTTTCGGAGGACTAGCGGGAGGAAGTTATGAGCAGTTCTTC
.	TRBV6-1	TRBD1	TRBJ1-2	CASSLQGARGYTF	TGTGCCAGCAGTCTCCAGGGGGCGCGGGGCTACACCTTC
.	TRBV14	.	TRBJ1-6	CASSPPGQGSPLHF	TGTGCCAGCAGCCCACCGGGCCAGGGTTCACCCCTCCACTTT
.	TRBV2	.	TRBJ2-7	CASRNNEQYF	TGTGCCAGCAGGAACAACGAGCAGTACTTC
.	TRBV11-2	.	TRBJ1-2	CASSPSPSSGYGYTF	TGTGCCAGCAGCCCTAGCCCCTCGTCAGGCTATGGCTACACCTTC
.	TRBV19	TRBD1	TRBJ1-2	CASSRMGDRGNGYTF	TGTGCCAGTAGCCGGATGGGGGACAGGGGTAATGGCTACACCTTC
once	TRBV19	TRBD1	TRBJ1-1	CASSSRGGGTEAFF	TGTGCCAGTAGCAGTCGAGGGGGCGGCACTGAAGCTTTCTTT
.	TRBV6-6	.	TRBJ2-7	CASSYSKGGQPHWSF	TGTGCCAGCAGTTACTCGAAGGGGGGACAGCCGCATTGGAGCTTC
.	TRBV5-1	TRBD2	TRBJ2-7	CASSLGRWGGGAYEQYF	TGCGCCAGCAGCTTGGGTCGCTGGGGCGGGGGTGCCTACGAGCAGTACTTC
.	TRBV5-1	TRBD2	TRBJ2-2	CASSRGDTGELFF	TGCGCCAGCAGCCGGGGGGACACCGGGGAGCTGTTTTTT
.	TRBV19	TRBD2	TRBJ2-5	CASSIRALAGVGETQYF	TGTGCCAGTAGTATAAGGGCACTAGCGGGAGTCGGTGAGACCCAGTACTTC
.	TRBV27	.	TRBJ2-1	CASSTDYSLFF	TGTGCCAGCAGCACGGACTATAGCCTATTCTTC
.	TRBV6-1	.	TRBJ1-5	CASSERGPGVGSNQPQHF	TGTGCCAGCAGTGAAAGGGGTCCAGGGGTGGGAAGCAATCAGCCCCAGCATTTT
.	TRBV7-2	.	TRBJ2-5	CASSLQQGGNQYF	TGTGCCAGCAGCTTACAGCAGGGGGGCAACCAGTACTTC
.	TRBV28	.	TRBJ1-5	CASSFTGNQPQHF	TGTGCCAGCAGTTTTACAGGCAATCAGCCCCAGCATTTT
.	TRBV25-1	TRBD1	TRBJ1-4	CASSDGVRGLTNEKLFF	TGTGCCAGCAGTGATGGGGTTAGGGGGCTAACTAATGAAAAACTGTTTTTT
.	TRBV4-2	.	TRBJ2-2	CASSQDKGLGLTNTGELFF	TGTGCCAGCAGCCAAGATAAAGGATTAGGACTGACCAACACCGGGGAGCTGTTTTTT
.	TRBV6-6	.	TRBJ2-7	CASSYSIDSRGVEQYF	TGTGCCAGCAGTTACTCGATCGATTCAAGGGGTGTCGAGCAGTACTTC
.	TRBV4-3	.	TRBJ1-2	CASSQEWGVRGYGYTF	TGCGCCAGCAGCCAAGAATGGGGGGTAAGGGGATATGGCTACACCTTC
.	TRBV10-3	.	TRBJ2-1	CAISESSGSYNEQFF	TGTGCCATCAGTGAGTCTAGCGGCTCCTACAATGAGCAGTTCTTC
.	TRBV6-5	TRBD1	TRBJ1-2	CASSYFDRGRDGYTF	TGTGCCAGCAGTTATTTCGACAGGGGGCGGGATGGCTACACCTTC
.	TRBV5-4	TRBD1	TRBJ2-7	CASSSRTGQGFYEQYF	TGTGCCAGCAGCTCTCGAACGGGACAGGGGTTCTACGAGCAGTACTTC
.	TRBV5-1	TRBD1	TRBJ2-1	CASSKGQDSYNEQFF	TGCGCCAGCAGCAAGGGACAGGACTCTTACAATGAGCAGTTCTTC